This section outlines one TCR beta chain sequence together with its context. This sample was included in a study of graft-versus-host responses after intestinal transplantation. Overall study results and limits: Some GvH clones were seen earlier in gut or blood, suggesting intestinal origin.

The assay was immunoSEQ multiplex PCR, and TCRdb's table has in-frame clones only and misses some. The repertoire holds under 15,000 clones, with about 35% as singletons. The ends were cut back, 2 bases at V and 8 bases at J, with 9 bases in the middle. The CDR3 loop spans 12 amino acids. Germline CDR1 KGHSH, CDR2 LQKENI. Stimulators, around 200,000 irradiated and violet-dye-labeled cells, were plated with around 200,000 CFSE-labeled responder cells. Post-reaction sorting isolated proliferating CFSE-low CD3+CD4+ and CD3+CD8+ responders. Sequences were derived from alloreactive CD8+ T cells from a mixed lymphocyte reaction culture, sampled before intestinal transplant. As to subset: CFSE-low proliferating T cells sorted from approximately 6-day pre-transplant mixed lymphocyte reaction (GvH or HvG direction). The rearrangement uses TRBV18 and TRBJ1-2; D is uncertain. This receptor was obtained from a human patient who received an intestinal transplant. CDR3 sequence: CASSPATRGYTF. Written as DNA, the CDR3 is TGTGCCAGCTCACCAGCTACTCGCGGCTACACCTTC.